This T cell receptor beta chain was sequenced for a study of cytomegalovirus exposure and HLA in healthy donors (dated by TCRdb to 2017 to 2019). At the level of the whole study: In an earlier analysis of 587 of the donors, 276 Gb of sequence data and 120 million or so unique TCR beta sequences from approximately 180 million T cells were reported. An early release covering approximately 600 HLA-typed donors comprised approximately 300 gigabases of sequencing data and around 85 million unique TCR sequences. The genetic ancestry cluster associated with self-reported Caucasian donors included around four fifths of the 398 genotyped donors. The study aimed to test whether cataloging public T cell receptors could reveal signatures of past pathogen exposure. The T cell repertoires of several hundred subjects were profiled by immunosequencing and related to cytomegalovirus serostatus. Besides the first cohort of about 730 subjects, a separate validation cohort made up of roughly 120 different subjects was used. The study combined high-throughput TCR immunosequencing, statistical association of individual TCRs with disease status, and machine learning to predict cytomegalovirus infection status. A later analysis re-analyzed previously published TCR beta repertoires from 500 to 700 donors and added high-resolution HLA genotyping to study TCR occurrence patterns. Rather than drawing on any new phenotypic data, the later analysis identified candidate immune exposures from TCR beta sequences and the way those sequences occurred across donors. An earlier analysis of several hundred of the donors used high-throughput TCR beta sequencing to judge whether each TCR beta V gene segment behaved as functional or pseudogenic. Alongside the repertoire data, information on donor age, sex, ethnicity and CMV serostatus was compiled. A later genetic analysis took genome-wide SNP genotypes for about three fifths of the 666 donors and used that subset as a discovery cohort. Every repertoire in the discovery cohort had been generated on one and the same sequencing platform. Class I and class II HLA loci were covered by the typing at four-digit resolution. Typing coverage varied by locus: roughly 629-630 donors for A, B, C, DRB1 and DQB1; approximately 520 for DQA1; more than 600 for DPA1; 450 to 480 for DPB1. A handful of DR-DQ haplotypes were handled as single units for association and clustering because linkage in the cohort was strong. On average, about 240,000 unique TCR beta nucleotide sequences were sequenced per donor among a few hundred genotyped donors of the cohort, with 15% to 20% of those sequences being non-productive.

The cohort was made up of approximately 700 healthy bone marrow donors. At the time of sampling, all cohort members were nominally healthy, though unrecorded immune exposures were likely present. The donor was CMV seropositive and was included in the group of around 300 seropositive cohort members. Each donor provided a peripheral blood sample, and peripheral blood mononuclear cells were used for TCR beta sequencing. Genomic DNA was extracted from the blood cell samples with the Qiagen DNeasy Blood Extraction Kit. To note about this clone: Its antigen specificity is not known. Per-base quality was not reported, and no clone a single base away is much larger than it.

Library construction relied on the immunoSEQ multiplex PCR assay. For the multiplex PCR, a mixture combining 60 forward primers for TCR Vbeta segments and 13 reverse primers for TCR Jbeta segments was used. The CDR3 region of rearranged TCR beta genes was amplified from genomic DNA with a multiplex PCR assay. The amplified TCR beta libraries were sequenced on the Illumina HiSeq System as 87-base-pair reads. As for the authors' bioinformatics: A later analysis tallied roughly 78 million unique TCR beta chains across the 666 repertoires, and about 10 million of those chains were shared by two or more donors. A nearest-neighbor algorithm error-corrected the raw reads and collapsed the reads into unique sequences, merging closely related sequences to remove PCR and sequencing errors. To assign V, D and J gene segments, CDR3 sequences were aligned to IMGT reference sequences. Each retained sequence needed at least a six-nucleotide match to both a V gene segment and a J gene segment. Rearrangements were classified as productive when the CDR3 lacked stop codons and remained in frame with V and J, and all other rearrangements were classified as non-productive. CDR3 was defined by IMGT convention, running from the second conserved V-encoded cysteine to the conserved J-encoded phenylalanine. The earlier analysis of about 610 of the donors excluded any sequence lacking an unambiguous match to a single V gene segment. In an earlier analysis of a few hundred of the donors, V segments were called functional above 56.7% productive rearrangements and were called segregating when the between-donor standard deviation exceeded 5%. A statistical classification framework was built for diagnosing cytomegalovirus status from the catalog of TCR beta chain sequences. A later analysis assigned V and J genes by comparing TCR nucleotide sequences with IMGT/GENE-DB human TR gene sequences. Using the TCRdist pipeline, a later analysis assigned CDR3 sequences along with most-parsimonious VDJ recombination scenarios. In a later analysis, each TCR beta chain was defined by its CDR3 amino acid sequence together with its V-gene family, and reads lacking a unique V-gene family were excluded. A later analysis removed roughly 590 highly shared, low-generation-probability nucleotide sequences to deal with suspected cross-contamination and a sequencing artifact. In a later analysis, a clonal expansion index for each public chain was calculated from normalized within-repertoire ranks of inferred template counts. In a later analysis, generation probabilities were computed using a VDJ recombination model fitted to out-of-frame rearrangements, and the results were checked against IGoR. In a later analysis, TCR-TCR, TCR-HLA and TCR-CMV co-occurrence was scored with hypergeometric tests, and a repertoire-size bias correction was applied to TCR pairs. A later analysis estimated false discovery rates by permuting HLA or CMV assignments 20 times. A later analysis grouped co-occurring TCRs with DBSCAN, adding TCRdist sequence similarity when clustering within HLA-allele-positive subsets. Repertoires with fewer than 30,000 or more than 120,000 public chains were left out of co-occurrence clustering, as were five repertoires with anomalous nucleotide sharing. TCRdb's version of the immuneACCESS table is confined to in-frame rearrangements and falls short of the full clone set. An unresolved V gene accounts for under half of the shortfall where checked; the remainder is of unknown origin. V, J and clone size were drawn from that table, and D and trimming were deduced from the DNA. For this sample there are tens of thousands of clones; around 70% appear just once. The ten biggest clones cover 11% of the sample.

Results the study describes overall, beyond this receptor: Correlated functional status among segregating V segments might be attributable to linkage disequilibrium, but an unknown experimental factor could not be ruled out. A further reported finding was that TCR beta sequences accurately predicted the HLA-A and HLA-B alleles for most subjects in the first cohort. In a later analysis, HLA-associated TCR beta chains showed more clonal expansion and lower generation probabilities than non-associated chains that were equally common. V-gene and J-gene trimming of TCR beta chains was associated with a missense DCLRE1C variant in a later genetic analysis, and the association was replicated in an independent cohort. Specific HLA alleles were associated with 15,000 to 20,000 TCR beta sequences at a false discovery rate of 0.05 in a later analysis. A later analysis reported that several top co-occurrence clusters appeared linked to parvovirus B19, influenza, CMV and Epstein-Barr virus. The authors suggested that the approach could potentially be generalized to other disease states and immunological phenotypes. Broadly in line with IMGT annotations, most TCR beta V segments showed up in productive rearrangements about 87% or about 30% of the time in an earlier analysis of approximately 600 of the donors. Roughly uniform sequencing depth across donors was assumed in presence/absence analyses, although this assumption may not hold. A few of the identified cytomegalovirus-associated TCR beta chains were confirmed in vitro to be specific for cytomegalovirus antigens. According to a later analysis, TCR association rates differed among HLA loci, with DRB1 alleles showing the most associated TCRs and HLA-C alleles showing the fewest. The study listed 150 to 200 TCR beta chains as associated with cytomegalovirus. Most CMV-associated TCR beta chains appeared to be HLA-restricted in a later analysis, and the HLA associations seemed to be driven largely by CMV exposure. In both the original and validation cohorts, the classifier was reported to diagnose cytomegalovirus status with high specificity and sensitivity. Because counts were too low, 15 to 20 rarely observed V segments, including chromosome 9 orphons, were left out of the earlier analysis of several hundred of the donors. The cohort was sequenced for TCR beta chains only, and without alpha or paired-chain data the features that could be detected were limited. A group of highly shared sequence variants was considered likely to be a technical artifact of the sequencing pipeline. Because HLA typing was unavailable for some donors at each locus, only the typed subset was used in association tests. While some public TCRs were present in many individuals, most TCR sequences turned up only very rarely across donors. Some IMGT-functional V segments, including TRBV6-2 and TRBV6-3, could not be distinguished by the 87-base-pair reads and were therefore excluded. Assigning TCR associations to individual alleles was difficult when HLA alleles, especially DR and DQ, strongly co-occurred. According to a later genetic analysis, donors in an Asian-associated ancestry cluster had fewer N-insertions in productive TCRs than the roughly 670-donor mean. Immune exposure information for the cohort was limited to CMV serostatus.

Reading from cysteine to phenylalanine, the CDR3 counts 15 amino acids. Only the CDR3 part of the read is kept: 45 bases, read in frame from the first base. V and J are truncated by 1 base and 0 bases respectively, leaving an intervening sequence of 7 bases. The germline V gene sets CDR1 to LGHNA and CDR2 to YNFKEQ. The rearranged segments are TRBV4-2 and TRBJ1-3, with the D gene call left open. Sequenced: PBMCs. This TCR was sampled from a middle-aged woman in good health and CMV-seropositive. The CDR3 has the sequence CASSQALSSGNTIYF. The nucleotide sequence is TGTGCCAGCAGCCAAGCTTTGAGCTCTGGAAACACCATATATTTT.